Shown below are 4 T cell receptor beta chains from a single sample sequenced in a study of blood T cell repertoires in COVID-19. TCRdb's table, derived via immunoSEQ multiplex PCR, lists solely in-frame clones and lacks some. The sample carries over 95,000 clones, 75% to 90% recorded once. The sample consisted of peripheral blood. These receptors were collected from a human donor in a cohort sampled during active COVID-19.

The CDR3 coding sequence is TGTGCCAGCAGCTCGTCAGCGGGCAACGAGCAGTACTTC. Translating gives CASSSSAGNEQYF. The chain joins TRBV7-6 to TRBJ2-7; TRBD2 might be the D (6 bases). Trimming shortened V by 4 bases and J by 5 bases, and 12 bases separated the two germline ends. Looked up from germline, CDR1 is SGHVS and CDR2 is FNYEAQ. CDR3 length: 13 residues. Complete variable domain (other parts from reference TRBV7-6 and TRBJ2-7): GAGVSQSPRYKVTKRGQDVALRCDPISGHVSLYWYRQALGQGPEFLTYFNYEAQQDKSGLPNDRFSAERPEGSISTLTIQRTEQRDSAMYRCASSSSAGNEQYFGPGTRLTVT.

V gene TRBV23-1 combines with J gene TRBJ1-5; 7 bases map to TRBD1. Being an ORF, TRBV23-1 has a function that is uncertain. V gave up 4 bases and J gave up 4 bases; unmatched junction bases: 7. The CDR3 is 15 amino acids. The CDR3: CASSPPGQRNQPQHF. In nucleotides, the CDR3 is TGCGCCAGCAGTCCCCCGGGACAGAGGAATCAGCCCCAGCATTTT.

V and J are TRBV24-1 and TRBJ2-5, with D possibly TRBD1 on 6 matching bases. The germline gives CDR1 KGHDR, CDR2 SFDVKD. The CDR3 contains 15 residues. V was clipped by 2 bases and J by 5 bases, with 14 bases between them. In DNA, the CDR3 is TGTGCCACCAGTGATTCCCAGGGGCCGGGGGAGACCCAGTACTTC. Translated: CATSDSQGPGETQYF.

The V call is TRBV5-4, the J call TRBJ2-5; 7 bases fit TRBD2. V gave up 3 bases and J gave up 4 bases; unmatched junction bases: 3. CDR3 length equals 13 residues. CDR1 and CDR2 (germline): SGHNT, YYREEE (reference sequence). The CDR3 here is CASSWDYAETQYF. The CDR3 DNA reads TGTGCCAGCAGCTGGGACTACGCAGAGACCCAGTACTTC. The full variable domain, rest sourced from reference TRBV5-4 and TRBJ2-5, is ETGVTQSPTHLIKTRGQQVTLRCSSQSGHNTVSWYQQALGQGPQFIFQYYREEENGRGNFPPRFSGLQFPNYSSELNVNALELDDSALYLCASSWDYAETQYFGPGTRLLVL.